Below, one TCR beta chain is given with its context. This CDR3 region has 17 residues. Losses at the gene ends were 3 bases for V and 5 bases for J; bases not matched to a gene: 7. Germline CDR1 is LNHDA and CDR2 is SQIVND (reference sequence). This specimen comes from a study of blood T cell repertoires in COVID-19. Study as a whole: The samples span acute and convalescent COVID-19 from the United States, Italy and Spain. PBMCs, B-cell-depleted T cells, or T cells provided the cDNA or gDNA that made up the material.

Assay used: immunoSEQ multiplex PCR; TCRdb lists only in-frame clones, some missing. In the table there are about 150,000 clones, 76% of which are singletons. The chain couples TRBV19 to TRBJ2-1, with 13 bases that match TRBD2. Sequenced input: peripheral blood. The clonotype comes from a woman aged 80 or older with acute or convalescent COVID-19. CDR3 nucleotide sequence: TGTGCCAGTAGTATGACACCACTAGCGGGGGGGGACAATGAGCAGTTCTTC. Translating gives CASSMTPLAGGDNEQFF. Drawing the rest from reference TRBV19 and TRBJ2-1, the complete variable domain is DGGITQSPKYLFRKEGQNVTLSCEQNLNHDAMYWYRQDPGQGLRLIYYSQIVNDFQKGDIAEGYSVSREKKESFPLTVTSAQKNPTAFYLCASSMTPLAGGDNEQFFGPGTRLTVL.